The source of this TCR beta chain is a study of memory CD4+ T cells and cytomegalovirus serostatus. At the level of the study: Healthy Belgian adult donors included under ten CMV-positive and 24 CMV-negative people.

In the original processing: After removing out-of-frame reads, 2,204,828 distinct TCRbeta sequences remained. Produced via immunoSEQ multiplex PCR; TCRdb's table is partial and in-frame only. Clone size and the V and J calls come from that table; the DNA yielded D and trimming. Counted here are about 27,000 clones, about 70% occurring once; the ten biggest clones make up 1.1%. Single viable CD3+CD4+CD8-CD45RO+ cells were sorted as the memory CD4+ T cells. General observations from the study: The CMV-associated TCR signature appears largely within the CD4+ memory repertoire.

J was trimmed by 3 bases and V by 6 bases; bases with no gene match: 8. Germline lookup yields CDR1 MNHNY and CDR2 SVGAGI (reference sequence). This CDR3 has 15 amino acids. Details on this clone: Its matching antigen is unknown.

The sample consisted of memory CD4+ T cells from blood. The genes are TRBV6-6 and TRBJ2-5, with 9 bases that match TRBD2. This clonotype was obtained from an adult in good health and CMV-seronegative. The CDR3 DNA reads TGTGCCAGCAGCTCGAGCGGGGGGAGGGAAGAGACCCAGTACTTC. This gives the protein CASSSSGGREETQYF.